A selection of T cell receptor beta chains follows, all from one sample in a study of T-cell reconstitution after alpha-beta-depleted transplantation in children. TCRdb independently ran MiXCR on the PCR reads; one entry per CDR3 protein. Among about 830,000 distinct CDR3 sequences listed, about 15% were seen once. This sample comprised PBMCs, mostly from graft donor cells, obtained 360 days after TCRalphabeta/CD19-depleted stem cell transplant. These receptors were obtained from a male patient aged 10 to 17 who had a stem cell transplant for acute lymphoblastic leukemia, so the T cells may come from the graft donor. Each CDR3 is given with its conserved first and last residue. A D gene is named only where the DNA matches it firmly. Clone size is given for some rows only: seen once, a few or many times, or a class if the clone is expanded.

clone size: NA; V gene: TRBV9; J gene: TRBJ2-7; D gene: NA; CDR3 protein: CASGRGPSYEQYF; CDR3 DNA: TGTGCCAGCGGACGCGGGCCCAGCTACGAGCAGTACTTC
clone size: few; V gene: TRBV20-1; J gene: TRBJ1-6; D gene: NA; CDR3 protein: CSARGQVGSPLHF; CDR3 DNA: TGCAGTGCTAGAGGGCAGGTTGGCTCACCCCTCCACTTT
clone size: few; V gene: TRBV7-8; J gene: TRBJ2-6; D gene: NA; CDR3 protein: CASSEHRVPGANVLTF; CDR3 DNA: TGTGCCAGCAGCGAACACAGGGTGCCTGGGGCCAACGTCCTGACTTTC
clone size: many; V gene: TRBV25-1; J gene: TRBJ1-2; D gene: NA; CDR3 protein: CASSPLRTDGYTF; CDR3 DNA: TGTGCCAGCAGTCCCCTACGGACGGATGGCTACACCTTC
clone size: NA; V gene: TRBV12-3/TRBV12-4; J gene: TRBJ2-2; D gene: NA; CDR3 protein: CASSPGTERAGELFF; CDR3 DNA: TGTGCCAGCAGTCCAGGGACCGAAAGAGCCGGGGAGCTGTTTTTT
clone size: many; V gene: TRBV5-5; J gene: TRBJ1-1; D gene: NA; CDR3 protein: CASLGTEAFF; CDR3 DNA: TGTGCCAGCTTGGGGACTGAAGCTTTCTTT
clone size: few; V gene: TRBV27; J gene: TRBJ2-2; D gene: NA; CDR3 protein: CASSLKGAGELFF; CDR3 DNA: TGTGCCAGCAGTTTAAAGGGGGCCGGGGAGCTGTTTTTT
clone size: NA; V gene: TRBV5-1; J gene: TRBJ2-5; D gene: NA; CDR3 protein: CASSFDPYQETQYF; CDR3 DNA: TGCGCCAGCAGCTTCGACCCGTACCAAGAGACCCAGTACTTC
clone size: few; V gene: TRBV10-1; J gene: TRBJ2-7; D gene: NA; CDR3 protein: CASSHGWSYEQYF; CDR3 DNA: TGCGCCAGCAGCCACGGCTGGAGCTACGAGCAGTACTTC
clone size: few; V gene: TRBV29-1; J gene: TRBJ1-2; D gene: NA; CDR3 protein: CSVGVYGYTF; CDR3 DNA: TGCAGCGTTGGGGTCTATGGCTACACCTTC
clone size: NA; V gene: TRBV9; J gene: TRBJ2-1; D gene: NA; CDR3 protein: CASSEGGGGANEQFF; CDR3 DNA: TGTGCCAGCAGCGAGGGGGGCGGCGGCGCCAATGAGCAGTTCTTC
clone size: NA; V gene: TRBV7-9; J gene: TRBJ2-1; D gene: TRBD2; CDR3 protein: CASSLVIWTDDLAGGPNEQFF; CDR3 DNA: TGTGCCAGCAGCTTAGTTATTTGGACAGATGACCTAGCGGGAGGGCCGAATGAGCAGTTCTTC
clone size: NA; V gene: TRBV5-6; J gene: TRBJ2-7; D gene: TRBD1; CDR3 protein: CASSLAGTGEVGRQYF; CDR3 DNA: TGTGCCAGCAGCTTGGCCGGGACAGGGGAGGTTGGAAGGCAGTACTTC
clone size: many; V gene: TRBV12-3/TRBV12-4; J gene: TRBJ1-5; D gene: NA; CDR3 protein: CASSTPGVSNQPQHF; CDR3 DNA: TGTGCCAGCAGTACCCCAGGGGTAAGCAATCAGCCCCAGCATTTT
clone size: few; V gene: TRBV10-2; J gene: TRBJ1-6; D gene: NA; CDR3 protein: CASRGQTNSPLHF; CDR3 DNA: TGCGCCAGCAGAGGACAGACGAATTCACCCCTCCACTTT
clone size: many; V gene: TRBV12-3/TRBV12-4; J gene: TRBJ2-2; D gene: TRBD1; CDR3 protein: CATTGDTGELFF; CDR3 DNA: TGTGCCACTACAGGGGACACCGGGGAGCTGTTTTTT
clone size: many; V gene: TRBV5-1; J gene: TRBJ1-3; D gene: NA; CDR3 protein: CASRQGGGNTIYF; CDR3 DNA: TGCGCCAGCAGGCAGGGAGGCGGAAACACCATATATTTT
clone size: NA; V gene: TRBV4-1; J gene: TRBJ2-7; D gene: NA; CDR3 protein: CASSQEWFADRKGYEQYF; CDR3 DNA: TGCGCCAGCAGCCAAGAATGGTTCGCGGACCGGAAGGGCTACGAGCAGTACTTC
clone size: NA; V gene: TRBV28; J gene: TRBJ2-5; D gene: TRBD2; CDR3 protein: CASSSPGLAAQETQYF; CDR3 DNA: TGTGCCAGCAGTTCGCCGGGACTAGCGGCCCAAGAGACCCAGTACTTC
clone size: few; V gene: TRBV5-1; J gene: TRBJ2-4; D gene: NA; CDR3 protein: CASMVWPENIQYF; CDR3 DNA: TGCGCCAGCATGGTGTGGCCAGAAAACATTCAGTACTTC
clone size: few; V gene: TRBV5-1; J gene: TRBJ2-5; D gene: NA; CDR3 protein: CASSRSILQETQYF; CDR3 DNA: TGCGCCAGCAGTCGATCTATCCTCCAAGAGACCCAGTACTTC
clone size: NA; V gene: TRBV10-3; J gene: TRBJ2-4; D gene: TRBD1; CDR3 protein: CAISSREGQGDIQYF; CDR3 DNA: TGTGCCATCAGTTCCCGGGAGGGACAGGGGGACATTCAGTACTTC
clone size: NA; V gene: TRBV2; J gene: TRBJ2-7; D gene: NA; CDR3 protein: CASSVRLGYEQYF; CDR3 DNA: TGTGCCAGCAGTGTACGACTAGGGTACGAGCAGTACTTC